This T cell receptor beta chain was identified during a study of T cells in Graves' hyperthyroidism and ophthalmopathy. Amplification of TCR beta CDR3 regions used RNA as the template. A set of HTBI primers served as the primers for a first-round RT-PCR of the TCR CDR3. TCRdb ran MiXCR on the multiplex PCR reads and lists one entry per CDR3 protein. Altogether a few hundred thousand distinct CDR3 sequences are present, less than 15% being singletons, with the ten largest covering roughly 8.3%. What was sequenced was blood. The receptor's source is a woman aged 18-29 years with Graves' hyperthyroidism.

The chain's CDR3 is CATRPGLAGGTKNIQYF. The CDR3 coding sequence is TGCGCCACCCGCCCGGGACTAGCGGGCGGTACCAAAAACATTCAGTACTTC. The chain carries TRBV5-1 and TRBJ2-4; 12 bases are a match to TRBD2. This CDR3 contains 17 residues. V dropped 9 bases and J dropped 2; count of bases not matched to a gene: 12. The germline V gene has CDR1 SGHRS and CDR2 YFSETQ. The full variable domain, its missing parts supplied by reference TRBV5-1 and TRBJ2-4, is KAGVTQTPRYLIKTRGQQVTLSCSPISGHRSVSWYQQTPGQGLQFLFEYFSETQRNKGNFPGRFSGRQFSNSRSEMNVSTLELGDSALYLCATRPGLAGGTKNIQYFGAGTRLSVL.